The rows below give T cell receptor beta chains drawn from one sample of a study of OX40 agonist ivuxolimab in advanced cancers. The protocol was immunoSEQ multiplex PCR, while the TCRdb copy is restricted to in-frame clones and leaves out a portion. In the table there are about 92,000 clones, 91% of which are singletons. Sequencing used CD4+ or CD8+ T cells sorted from blood, obtained in a trial of the OX40 agonist ivuxolimab. The receptors here all came from an adult with an advanced solid tumor such as melanoma, head and neck, liver or kidney cancer. Each CDR3 is given with its conserved first and last residue. A D gene is named only where the DNA matches it firmly. Some rows have no size entry. The others give once, few or many, or a class for an expanded clone.

j_call: TRBJ2-3
d_call: -
v_call: TRBV4-2
clone_size: -
cdr3_nt: TGTGCCAGCAGCCAAGCTCATAGCACAGATACGCAGTATTTT
cdr3_aa: CASSQAHSTDTQYF

j_call: TRBJ1-5
d_call: -
v_call: TRBV6-1
clone_size: -
cdr3_nt: TGTGCCAGCATTACAGGGTGGGGGTCCTATCAGCCCCAGCATTTT
cdr3_aa: CASITGWGSYQPQHF

j_call: TRBJ2-1
d_call: TRBD1
v_call: TRBV7-3
clone_size: -
cdr3_nt: TGTGCCAGCAGCTTAACGGGACAGGGAACCAATGAGCAGTTCTTC
cdr3_aa: CASSLTGQGTNEQFF

j_call: TRBJ1-2
d_call: -
v_call: TRBV28
clone_size: -
cdr3_nt: TGTGCCAGCAGTTTTATCGGTAACTATGGCTACACCTTC
cdr3_aa: CASSFIGNYGYTF

j_call: TRBJ1-3
d_call: TRBD1
v_call: TRBV28
clone_size: -
cdr3_nt: TGTGCCAGCAGTGTCCGGGCAGGGACAGGCCGACTTCGAAACACCATATATTTT
cdr3_aa: CASSVRAGTGRLRNTIYF

j_call: TRBJ2-7
d_call: -
v_call: TRBV5-5
clone_size: once
cdr3_nt: TGTGCCAGCAGCTTGGAACTCCTATCCTACGAGCAGTACTTC
cdr3_aa: CASSLELLSYEQYF

j_call: TRBJ2-1
d_call: -
v_call: TRBV18
clone_size: -
cdr3_nt: TGTGCCAGCTCCTCAGGACAGACTAGCCGCAATGAGCAGTTCTTC
cdr3_aa: CASSSGQTSRNEQFF

j_call: TRBJ1-1
d_call: TRBD1
v_call: TRBV7-9
clone_size: -
cdr3_nt: TGTGCCAGCAGCCTTGGGACAGCGGGCACTGAAGCTTTCTTT
cdr3_aa: CASSLGTAGTEAFF

j_call: TRBJ1-4
d_call: -
v_call: TRBV28
clone_size: -
cdr3_nt: TGTGCCAGCAGTCGGGTGGGGCAGGGACTAAATGAAAAACTGTTTTTT
cdr3_aa: CASSRVGQGLNEKLFF

j_call: TRBJ1-4
d_call: -
v_call: TRBV2
clone_size: -
cdr3_nt: TGTGCCAGCAGTGAGAGCGGGGCCCCTAATGAAAAACTGTTTTTT
cdr3_aa: CASSESGAPNEKLFF

j_call: TRBJ1-4
d_call: -
v_call: TRBV28
clone_size: few
cdr3_nt: TGTGCCAGCAGTTCCGGGGGCGAGACTAATGAAAAACTGTTTTTT
cdr3_aa: CASSSGGETNEKLFF

j_call: TRBJ2-5
d_call: -
v_call: TRBV5-6
clone_size: -
cdr3_nt: TGTGCCAGCAGCTGGGGGGACAGACTCCAAGAGACCCAGTACTTC
cdr3_aa: CASSWGDRLQETQYF

j_call: TRBJ1-5
d_call: TRBD1
v_call: TRBV6-6
clone_size: once
cdr3_nt: TGTGCCAGCAGTTACAGGGGGCAGAGTCAGCCCCAGCATTTT
cdr3_aa: CASSYRGQSQPQHF

j_call: TRBJ1-1
d_call: TRBD1
v_call: TRBV5-1
clone_size: -
cdr3_nt: TGCGCCAGCAGCACTGGGACAGGCCCCTACACTGAAGCTTTCTTT
cdr3_aa: CASSTGTGPYTEAFF

j_call: TRBJ2-3
d_call: -
v_call: TRBV25-1
clone_size: -
cdr3_nt: TGTGCCAGCAGTGAAGGACTAAACACAGATACGCAGTATTTT
cdr3_aa: CASSEGLNTDTQYF

j_call: TRBJ1-4
d_call: TRBD1
v_call: TRBV28
clone_size: -
cdr3_nt: TGTGCCAGCAGTTTAGTGACAGGGGGCGCTGAAAAACTGTTTTTT
cdr3_aa: CASSLVTGGAEKLFF

j_call: TRBJ2-5
d_call: TRBD2
v_call: TRBV5-1
clone_size: -
cdr3_nt: TGCGCCAGCAGCCCCGGGAACAGCGGGAGCCAAGAGACCCAGTACTTC
cdr3_aa: CASSPGNSGSQETQYF

j_call: TRBJ2-1
d_call: -
v_call: TRBV9
clone_size: once
cdr3_nt: TGTGCCAGCAGCGAACAGGCCAGCTCCTACAATGAGCAGTTCTTC
cdr3_aa: CASSEQASSYNEQFF

j_call: TRBJ2-2
d_call: -
v_call: TRBV19
clone_size: -
cdr3_nt: TGTGCCAGTAGACCCACCCCTAAGGCCGGGGAGCTGTTTTTT
cdr3_aa: CASRPTPKAGELFF

j_call: TRBJ2-2
d_call: -
v_call: TRBV5-1
clone_size: -
cdr3_nt: TGCGCCAGCAGGAGGGGGACGGGCTCCAGGGCCGGGGAGCTGTTTTTT
cdr3_aa: CASRRGTGSRAGELFF

j_call: TRBJ2-5
d_call: -
v_call: TRBV7-9
clone_size: -
cdr3_nt: TGTGCCAGCAGCTTATTTGAGTCTGAATTCGGAGAGACCCAGTACTTC
cdr3_aa: CASSLFESEFGETQYF

j_call: TRBJ2-2
d_call: -
v_call: TRBV21-1
clone_size: -
cdr3_nt: TGTGCCAGCAGCAAAGCCCTAAAGCGGCGGAACGGCAGCGATATTCACACCGGGGAGCTGTTTTTT
cdr3_aa: CASSKALKRRNGSDIHTGELFF

j_call: TRBJ2-3
d_call: -
v_call: TRBV7-2
clone_size: -
cdr3_nt: TGTGCCTCCAAACTGGGTCCCACAGATACGCAGTATTTT
cdr3_aa: CASKLGPTDTQYF

j_call: TRBJ2-7
d_call: TRBD2
v_call: TRBV27
clone_size: -
cdr3_nt: TGTGCCAGCAGTTTAAAGTTGGTTGGGACTAGCGACTCCTACGAGCAGTACTTC
cdr3_aa: CASSLKLVGTSDSYEQYF

j_call: TRBJ2-1
d_call: -
v_call: TRBV4-1
clone_size: -
cdr3_nt: TGCGCCAGCAGCCATCTCACGGCCGCATACAATGAGCAGTTCTTC
cdr3_aa: CASSHLTAAYNEQFF

j_call: TRBJ2-4
d_call: -
v_call: TRBV5-1
clone_size: -
cdr3_nt: TGCGCCAGCAGCCCCCCCGAGGGAGTGACAGCCAAAAACATTCAGTACTTC
cdr3_aa: CASSPPEGVTAKNIQYF

j_call: TRBJ2-4
d_call: -
v_call: TRBV5-1
clone_size: -
cdr3_nt: TGCGCCAGCAGCTTGGGGTCCGGGGGCCAAAACATTCAGTACTTC
cdr3_aa: CASSLGSGGQNIQYF

j_call: TRBJ1-1
d_call: TRBD1
v_call: TRBV7-2
clone_size: -
cdr3_nt: TGTGCCAGCAGCTTAGCGGGCAGGGGGCAGGAAGCTTTCTTT
cdr3_aa: CASSLAGRGQEAFF